The 6 T cell receptor beta chains given below trace back to one sample, sequenced in a study of shared clonotypes between healthy human individuals. TCRdb keeps only in-frame clones here, not all; method: immunoSEQ multiplex PCR. The table includes 550,000 to 850,000 clones, roughly 70% detected once. Material for sequencing was memory CD4+ T cells sorted from blood. Subset indicated: CD45RA-negative fraction. The receptors shown here come from a young woman in good health.

This clone was counted a single time. The chain has TRBV9 and TRBJ2-1, with 10 bases identical to TRBD1. Germline V gives CDR1 SGDLS, CDR2 YYNGEE. J gave up 0 bases and V 7 bases, and 4 bases lay outside the gene matches. This CDR3 is 15 amino acids long. The DNA of the CDR3 is TGTGCCAGCGGAAGGACAGGGGGCTCCTACAATGAGCAGTTCTTC. The encoded protein is CASGRTGGSYNEQFF.

This rearrangement joins TRBV5-8 to TRBJ2-4; unclear D gene. CDR1 and CDR2 (germline): SGHTS, YDEGEE. CDR3 length: 17 residues. V lost 0 bases and J lost 0, with 13 bases in between. Written as DNA, the CDR3 is TGTGCCAGCAGCTTGGATGGGGTTCGTTTAGCCAAAAACATTCAGTACTTC. Translated: CASSLDGVRLAKNIQYF.

The chain is built from TRBV7-7 and TRBJ2-1, with TRBD2 matching 15 bases. The CDR3 covers 16 residues. V trimming: 5 bases; J trimming: 8 bases; junction bases outside the gene matches: 7. Germline V CDR1 and CDR2: SSHAT, FNYEAQ (reference sequence). CDR3 in DNA: TGTGCCAGCAGCCAGGGACTAGCGGGAGGTGGCGATGAGCAGTTCTTC. It is translated as CASSQGLAGGGDEQFF. Using reference TRBV7-7 and TRBJ2-1 for the parts outside the CDR3, the full variable domain is GAGVSQSPRYKVTKRGQDVTLRCDPISSHATLYWYQQALGQGPEFLTYFNYEAQPDKSGLPSDRFSAERPEGSISTLTIQRTEQRDSAMYRCASSQGLAGGGDEQFFGPGTRLTVL.

The rearrangement joins TRBV29-1 to TRBJ1-1; 7 bases fit TRBD1. The germline V gene has CDR1 SQVTM and CDR2 ANQGSEA. V lost 7 bases and J lost 2; bases outside the gene matches: 7. The CDR3 covers 13 residues. CDR3 DNA sequence: TGCAGCGCGGCGACAGGGCTAAACACTGAAGCTTTCTTT. As protein: CSAATGLNTEAFF.

V gene TRBV28 combines with J gene TRBJ2-7, with 7 bases matching TRBD1. J was trimmed by 3 bases and V by 11 bases; bases with no gene match: 7. This CDR3 region has 12 residues. The germline CDR1 and CDR2 sequences are MDHEN and SYDVKM. The CDR3 bases are TGTGCCGGTTCCCGGACAGGCTACGAGCAGTACTTC. Translating it yields CAGSRTGYEQYF.

This clone was found a few times. The V gene is TRBV10-3, the J gene TRBJ1-4, with 9 bases fitting TRBD1. J was trimmed by 8 bases and V by 10 bases; bases with no gene match: 14. CDR3 size: 15 residues. Germline lookup yields CDR1 ENHRY and CDR2 SYGVKD. The CDR3 bases are TGTGCCACTTCGGCAACAGGGGGCGGAAACGAAAAACTGTTTTTT. Residues: CATSATGGGNEKLFF.